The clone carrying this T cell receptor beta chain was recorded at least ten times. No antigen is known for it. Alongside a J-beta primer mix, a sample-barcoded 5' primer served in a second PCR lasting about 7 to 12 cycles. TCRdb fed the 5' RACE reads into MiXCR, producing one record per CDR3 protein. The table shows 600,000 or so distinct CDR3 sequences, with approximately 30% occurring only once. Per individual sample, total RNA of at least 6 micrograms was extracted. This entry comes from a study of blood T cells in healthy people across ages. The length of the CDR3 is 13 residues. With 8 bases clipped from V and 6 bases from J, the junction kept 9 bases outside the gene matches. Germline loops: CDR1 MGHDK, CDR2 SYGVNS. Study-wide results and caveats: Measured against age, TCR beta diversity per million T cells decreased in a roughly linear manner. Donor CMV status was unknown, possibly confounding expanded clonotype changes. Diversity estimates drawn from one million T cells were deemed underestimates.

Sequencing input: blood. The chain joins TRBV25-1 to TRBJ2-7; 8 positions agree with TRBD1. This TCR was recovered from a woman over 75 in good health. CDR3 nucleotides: TGTGCCAGCGTCCGCGGACAGGGTAGCGAGCAGTACTTC. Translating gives CASVRGQGSEQYF.